The sequence of this T cell receptor (beta chain) was determined in a study of OX40 agonist ivuxolimab in advanced cancers. The method was immunoSEQ multiplex PCR; TCRdb's version includes in-frame clones alone and lacks a portion of them. This sample carries 60,000 to 90,000 clones, about 88% of them seen once, and the ten largest clones take about 1%. This CDR3 is built from 11 residues. Unmatched junction bases numbered 0, after V lost 7 bases and J lost 6 bases. The V gene's germline CDR1 is SQVTM and CDR2 ANQGSEA. The TCR originated in an adult with an advanced solid tumor such as melanoma, head and neck, liver or kidney cancer. The sequencing here drew on CD4+ or CD8+ T cells sorted from blood, taken in a trial of the OX40 agonist ivuxolimab. This rearrangement joins TRBV29-1 to TRBJ2-7, with 13 bases fitting TRBD2. CDR3 DNA sequence: TGCAGCGGGACTAGCGGGGGCGAGCAGTACTTC. It yields the protein CSGTSGGEQYF.